This entry concerns a single T cell receptor beta chain. Its antigen is not known. Germline CDR1 is SGHRS and CDR2 is YFSETQ. The V end was cut by 3 bases, the J end by 0 bases, with 11 bases between. The CDR3 length is 15 residues. The sample is drawn from a study of shared clonotypes between healthy human individuals. Study context: In total, the donors were a couple of women and three men aged 18 to 49. Study-wide results and limits: The naive CD4 repertoires of a handful of donors were compared, and around 5.1% of clonotypes were shared.

Data came from immunoSEQ multiplex PCR; TCRdb stores just in-frame clones and leaves some out. The table records about 1 million clones, 65% to 80% of them present only once. Material: memory CD4+ T cells sorted from blood. This sample's subset: CD45RA-negative fraction. V and J are TRBV5-1 and TRBJ2-3, with D perhaps TRBD1 (6 bases). The receptor was derived from a man aged 18-30 years in good health. Here the CDR3 reads CASSWTAMSTDTQYF. The CDR3 DNA is TGCGCCAGCAGCTGGACAGCCATGAGCACAGATACGCAGTATTTT.